The rows below give T cell receptor beta chains drawn from one sample of a study of glioma-infiltrating T cells. MiXCR, applied by TCRdb to the multiplex PCR reads, yields one record per CDR3 protein. The table includes under 150,000 distinct CDR3 sequences, about two fifths detected once. Source material: glioma tissue, nonneoplastic brain tissue, or PBMCs (not recorded which). The receptors stem from a human donor with low-grade glioma or glioblastoma, undergoing nonglioma brain surgery, or in good health (not recorded which). Each CDR3 is given with its conserved first and last residue. D genes are given only for firm matches. Rows may omit the clone size; those that give it use once, few, many or a size class.

clone size | J gene | V gene | D gene | CDR3 DNA | CDR3 protein
- | TRBJ2-5 | TRBV4-1 | TRBD2 | TGCGCCAGCAGCCCGCGCCTGGGGGGGGAGACCCAGTACTTC | CASSPRLGGETQYF
- | TRBJ2-1 | TRBV12-5 | - | TGTGCTAGTGCCTTGGGCGTTCGTGATGAGCAGTTCTTC | CASALGVRDEQFF
- | TRBJ2-7 | TRBV28 | TRBD2 | TGTGCCAGCAGTGGGGAGGGCGGGAGTGAATACGAGCAGTACTTC | CASSGEGGSEYEQYF
- | TRBJ2-5 | TRBV4-1 | - | TGCGCCAGCAGCCAAGATCACCGATCCTTCCAGTACTTC | CASSQDHRSFQYF
many | TRBJ2-3 | TRBV7-2 | - | TGTGCCAGCAGCTCTACGCCTAGCACAGATACGCAGTATTTT | CASSSTPSTDTQYF
- | TRBJ2-5 | TRBV24-1 | - | TGTGCCACCAGTGACGGGGGCTCCCGAGTGGAGACCCAGTACTTC | CATSDGGSRVETQYF
- | TRBJ2-7 | TRBV27 | TRBD2 | TGTGCCAGCAGTTTAGGGAGGGTGGGCTACGAGCAGTACTTC | CASSLGRVGYEQYF
few | TRBJ2-3 | TRBV4-1 | - | TGCGCCAGCAGCCAAGATCGTCCGGAGCTCAGCACAGATACGCAGTATTTT | CASSQDRPELSTDTQYF
many | TRBJ1-1 | TRBV20-1 | - | TGCAGTGCATCCTTTCGGGCAAGGGGAAGCCCTGAAGCTTTCTTT | CSASFRARGSPEAFF
- | TRBJ1-5 | TRBV20-1 | TRBD1 | TGCAGTGCTACCCAAACGGGACAGTTAATTTATCAGCCCCAGCATTTT | CSATQTGQLIYQPQHF
- | TRBJ2-3 | TRBV7-6 | - | TGTGCCAGCAGGAGACGCCACACAGATACGCAGTATTTT | CASRRRHTDTQYF
- | TRBJ2-1 | TRBV27 | - | TGTGCCAGCAGTACAGAACAGGTGGTCCCCTACAATGAGCAGTTCTTC | CASSTEQVVPYNEQFF
- | TRBJ2-3 | TRBV15 | - | TGTGCCACCAGCAGAGAGGATTGGGGGGCGTCAGATACGCAGTATTTT | CATSREDWGASDTQYF
many | TRBJ2-5 | TRBV20-1 | - | TGCAGTGCTCCTTACAGCCAACGGGGGACCCAGTACTTC | CSAPYSQRGTQYF
- | TRBJ2-7 | TRBV15 | - | TGTGCCACCAGCAAGGGACACTTCAAGAACTACGAGCAGTACTTC | CATSKGHFKNYEQYF
- | TRBJ2-3 | TRBV10-2 | TRBD2 | TGTGCCTCCAGGGCGGCTAGCGGGATAGATACGCAGTATTTT | CASRAASGIDTQYF
many | TRBJ1-5 | TRBV7-2 | TRBD1 | TGTGCCAGCAGCTTAGCGACAGGGTATAGCAATCAGCCCCAGCATTTT | CASSLATGYSNQPQHF
- | TRBJ2-5 | TRBV4-1 | - | TGCGCCAGCAGCCAAGGAGGATCCGACCGGGAGACCCAGTACTTC | CASSQGGSDRETQYF
many | TRBJ2-7 | TRBV6-2/TRBV6-3 | - | TGTGCCAGCAGTTACGGGGACAACTACGAGCAGTACTTC | CASSYGDNYEQYF
few | TRBJ2-3 | TRBV10-3 | TRBD2 | TGTGCCATCAGTGAGTCGACTAGCGGGGGTTCAGATACGCAGTATTTT | CAISESTSGGSDTQYF
few | TRBJ1-2 | TRBV6-1 | - | TGTGCCAGCAGACAAACAGGGAGCTATGGCTACACCTTC | CASRQTGSYGYTF
- | TRBJ2-1 | TRBV6-6 | - | TGTGCCAGCAGTTACTATAGGACTACGACCTACAATGAGCAGTTCTTC | CASSYYRTTTYNEQFF
many | TRBJ1-1 | TRBV6-6 | - | TGTGCCAGCAGTTACTCGGACGGCATGAACACTGAAGCTTTCTTT | CASSYSDGMNTEAFF
- | TRBJ1-4 | TRBV15 | - | TGTGCCACCAGCACCATTAGTCATGATCATGAAAAACTGTTTTTT | CATSTISHDHEKLFF
- | TRBJ2-7 | TRBV27 | TRBD2 | TGTGCCAGCAGTTACGGGACTAGTAGCTCCTACGAGCAGTACTTC | CASSYGTSSSYEQYF
once | TRBJ1-2 | TRBV15 | - | TGTGCCACCAGCAGCAGGGGATTCGGCACTGGCCACACCTTC | CATSSRGFGTGHTF
- | TRBJ2-1 | TRBV7-8 | - | TGTGCCAGCAGCTTAGGGACATCGTCCAATGAGCAGTTCTTC | CASSLGTSSNEQFF
few | TRBJ2-1 | TRBV27 | TRBD2 | TGTGCCAGCAGTGCTCCGGGACTAGCGTCCTCCTACAATGAGCAGTTCTTC | CASSAPGLASSYNEQFF
- | TRBJ1-4 | TRBV20-1 | - | TGCAGTGCTAGAGATCGATTAGTGGTCGGGGAAAAACTGTTTTTT | CSARDRLVVGEKLFF
- | TRBJ1-4 | TRBV27 | - | TGTGCCAGCAGCCTAACCGCACAGGGACTTGGGGCTAATGAAAAACTGTTTTTT | CASSLTAQGLGANEKLFF
- | TRBJ2-5 | TRBV7-2 | TRBD2 | TGTGCCAGCAGCTCCCAGCGGGGGGGAGAGACCCAGTACTTC | CASSSQRGGETQYF
many | TRBJ1-1 | TRBV2 | - | TGTGCCAGACAGAACACTGAAGCTTTCTTT | CARQNTEAFF
few | TRBJ1-5 | TRBV4-2 | - | TGTGCCAGCAGCTTATCGAGTCAGCCCCAGCATTTT | CASSLSSQPQHF
- | TRBJ1-1 | TRBV6-2/TRBV6-3 | - | TGTGCCAGCGGGATTAGAGCTGAAGCTTTCTTT | CASGIRAEAFF
- | TRBJ2-3 | TRBV20-1 | - | TGCAGCGTTTCACAGGCAGATACGCAGTATTTT | CSVSQADTQYF
few | TRBJ2-7 | TRBV20-1 | - | TGCAGTGCCCCGACTGCAAACTCCTACGAGCAGTACTTC | CSAPTANSYEQYF
few | TRBJ1-2 | TRBV6-1 | - | TGTGCCAGCAAGGATTCTAACTATGGCTACACCTTC | CASKDSNYGYTF
few | TRBJ2-7 | TRBV6-2/TRBV6-3 | - | TGTGCCAGCACTAAACTGCGGGGCTACGAGCAGTACTTC | CASTKLRGYEQYF
- | TRBJ2-3 | TRBV7-8 | - | TGTGCCAGCAGCTTTAACCCCGACACCAGCTTCACAGATACGCAGTATTTT | CASSFNPDTSFTDTQYF
- | TRBJ2-1 | TRBV6-1 | - | TGTGCCAGCTCGACTCGGTCCTACAATGAGCAGTTCTTC | CASSTRSYNEQFF
- | TRBJ2-1 | TRBV6-1 | TRBD2 | TGTGCCAGCAGCCGGACTAGCGGAGCAAACTACAATGAGCAGTTCTTC | CASSRTSGANYNEQFF
- | TRBJ1-1 | TRBV6-1 | TRBD1 | TGTGCCAGCAGTAGGACAGGGGCGCGGACTGAAGCTTTCTTT | CASSRTGARTEAFF
few | TRBJ2-7 | TRBV5-6 | - | TGTGCCAGCAGCTTGTTCGACTTACTCCTCGAGCAGTACTTC | CASSLFDLLLEQYF
many | TRBJ2-7 | TRBV6-2/TRBV6-3 | - | TGTGCCAGCAGTTCCGCTTTCGAGCAGTACTTC | CASSSAFEQYF
- | TRBJ2-5 | TRBV7-9 | - | TGTGCCAGCACAGGGTTGCGAGAGACCCAGTACTTC | CASTGLRETQYF
- | TRBJ2-1 | TRBV3-1 | - | TGTGCCAGCAGCCAAGATCTTCGGACGTACAATGAGCAGTTCTTC | CASSQDLRTYNEQFF
- | TRBJ1-2 | TRBV3-1 | - | TGTGCCAGCGCAGGGGAAGGTGGCTACACCTTC | CASAGEGGYTF
few | TRBJ2-5 | TRBV20-1 | - | TGCAGTGCTAGGGGGGAAAGAGAAGAGACCCAGTACTTC | CSARGEREETQYF
- | TRBJ2-3 | TRBV6-1 | - | TGTGCCAGCAGTTCCGGGGACACAGATACGCAGTATTTT | CASSSGDTDTQYF
few | TRBJ2-2 | TRBV2 | - | TGTGCCAGCAGGGCCGGGATCGGTCTCGGGGAGCTGTTTTTT | CASRAGIGLGELFF
- | TRBJ2-3 | TRBV6-1 | - | TGTGCCAGCAGTCACGATCGACGAGGGCCAGATACGCAGTATTTT | CASSHDRRGPDTQYF
- | TRBJ2-5 | TRBV10-3 | - | TGTGCCATCAGTGAGTCACACACGAGCAATCAGGGGACCCAGTACTTC | CAISESHTSNQGTQYF
- | TRBJ1-6 | TRBV20-1 | TRBD1 | TGCAGTGCAGAAGGTGCAGGGGGTCATAGAAATTCACCCCTCCACTTT | CSAEGAGGHRNSPLHF
- | TRBJ1-1 | TRBV6-1 | TRBD1 | TGTGCCAGCAGCCGGACAGGGTCGGGAGACACTGAAGCTTTCTTT | CASSRTGSGDTEAFF
- | TRBJ1-2 | TRBV20-1 | - | TGCAGTGCTCGGACCGGGAGGGGGGATGGCTACACCTTC | CSARTGRGDGYTF
few | TRBJ1-2 | TRBV5-5 | - | TGTGCCAGCAGCGCTGGGACGATTACTGGCTACACCTTC | CASSAGTITGYTF
- | TRBJ2-3 | TRBV2 | TRBD2 | TGTGCCAGCAAGGTTAGCGGGAGTACAGATATTCAGTATTTT | CASKVSGSTDIQYF
- | TRBJ1-4 | TRBV7-2 | - | TGTGCCAGCAGCTTAAGACAGAATGAAAAACTGTTTTTT | CASSLRQNEKLFF
- | TRBJ2-1 | TRBV5-1 | TRBD2 | TGCGCCAGCAGCCCGATAACCGGGGGGGAGAATGGGAATGAGCAGTTCTTC | CASSPITGGENGNEQFF
- | TRBJ2-7 | TRBV7-2 | - | TGTGCCAGCAGCTTAACCTGGAGCGAGCAGTACTTC | CASSLTWSEQYF